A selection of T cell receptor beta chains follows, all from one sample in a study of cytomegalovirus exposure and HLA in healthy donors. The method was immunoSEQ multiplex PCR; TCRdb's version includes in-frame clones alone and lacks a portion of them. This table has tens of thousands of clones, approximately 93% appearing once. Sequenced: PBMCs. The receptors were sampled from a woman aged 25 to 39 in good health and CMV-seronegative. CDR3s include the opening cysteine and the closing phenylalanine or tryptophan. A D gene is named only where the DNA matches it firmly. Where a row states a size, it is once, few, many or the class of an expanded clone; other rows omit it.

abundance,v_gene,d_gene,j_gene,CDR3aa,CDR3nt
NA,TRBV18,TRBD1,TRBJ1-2,CASSPNKDRESTNYGYTF,TGTGCCAGCTCACCAAACAAGGACAGGGAGAGTACTAACTATGGCTACACCTTC
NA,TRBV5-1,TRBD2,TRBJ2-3,CASGREGGTDTQYF,TGCGCCAGCGGGCGGGAGGGGGGCACAGATACGCAGTATTTT
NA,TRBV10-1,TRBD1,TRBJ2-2,CASSHPGTGDTGELFF,TGCGCCAGCAGCCATCCCGGGACAGGGGACACCGGGGAGCTGTTTTTT
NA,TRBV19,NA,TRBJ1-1,CASRTQGEGTEAFF,TGTGCCAGTAGGACACAGGGAGAGGGGACTGAAGCTTTCTTT
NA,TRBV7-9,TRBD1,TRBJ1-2,CASSYRSQGASFSGYTF,TGTGCCAGCAGCTACCGCAGTCAGGGGGCCTCTTTTAGTGGCTACACCTTC
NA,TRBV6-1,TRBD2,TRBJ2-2,CASDGLDELTGELFF,TGTGCCAGCGATGGACTAGATGAATTGACCGGGGAGCTGTTTTTT
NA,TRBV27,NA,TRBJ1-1,CASSLLGDENTEAFF,TGTGCCAGCAGTTTATTAGGGGATGAGAACACTGAAGCTTTCTTT
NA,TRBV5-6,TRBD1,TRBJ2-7,CASSFGTGQSYEQYF,TGTGCCAGCAGCTTCGGGACAGGGCAAAGCTACGAGCAGTACTTC
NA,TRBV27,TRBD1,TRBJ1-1,CASSSQGAVNTEAFF,TGTGCCAGCAGTTCACAGGGGGCCGTGAACACTGAAGCTTTCTTT
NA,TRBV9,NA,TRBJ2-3,CASSGTRFTDTQYF,TGTGCCAGCAGCGGAACTAGATTCACAGATACGCAGTATTTT
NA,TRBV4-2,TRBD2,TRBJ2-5,CASSHYYTGGRETQYF,TGTGCCAGCAGCCATTATTATACGGGGGGGCGGGAGACCCAGTACTTC
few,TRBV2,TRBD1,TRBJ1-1,CASKTGGGTEAFF,TGTGCCAGTAAAACAGGGGGAGGGACTGAAGCTTTCTTT
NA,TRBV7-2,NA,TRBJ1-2,CASSPEATNYGYTF,TGTGCCAGCAGCCCGGAGGCCACAAACTATGGCTACACCTTC
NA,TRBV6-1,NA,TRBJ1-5,CASSPTGNQPQHF,TGTGCCAGCAGTCCCACGGGGAATCAGCCCCAGCATTTT
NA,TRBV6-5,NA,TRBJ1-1,CASSVTDTNTEAFF,TGTGCCAGCAGTGTTACAGATACGAACACTGAAGCTTTCTTT
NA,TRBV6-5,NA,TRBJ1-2,CASSAPNGISYTF,TGTGCCAGCAGTGCCCCGAACGGGATAAGCTACACCTTC
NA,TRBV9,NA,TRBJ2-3,CASSVGGVGTDTQYF,TGTGCCAGCAGCGTAGGGGGGGTCGGCACAGATACGCAGTATTTT
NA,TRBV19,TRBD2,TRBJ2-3,CASSIMGPSGGTTDTQYF,TGTGCCAGTAGTATCATGGGCCCTAGCGGGGGGACCACAGATACGCAGTATTTT
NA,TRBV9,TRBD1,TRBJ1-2,CASSAGQGIGGYTF,TGTGCCAGCAGCGCGGGACAGGGGATCGGTGGCTACACCTTC
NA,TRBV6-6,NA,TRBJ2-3,CASSRDDSYTQYF,TGTGCCAGCAGCCGCGATGACAGCTATACGCAGTATTTT
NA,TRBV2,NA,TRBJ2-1,CASSGRDTLINEQFF,TGTGCCAGCAGTGGACGGGACACTTTGATCAATGAGCAGTTCTTC
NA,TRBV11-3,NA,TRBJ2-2,CASSLAPGGELFF,TGTGCCAGCAGCTTAGCTCCCGGCGGGGAGCTGTTTTTT
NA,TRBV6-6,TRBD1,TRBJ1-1,CASSKRGLDEAFF,TGTGCCAGCAGTAAAAGGGGGCTAGATGAAGCTTTCTTT
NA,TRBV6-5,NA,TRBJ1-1,CASRLQGNTEAFF,TGTGCCAGCAGACTACAGGGGAACACTGAAGCTTTCTTT
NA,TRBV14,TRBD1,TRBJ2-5,CASSPTGSGETQYF,TGTGCCAGCAGCCCGACAGGGTCGGGAGAGACCCAGTACTTC
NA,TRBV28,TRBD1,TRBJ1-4,CASSPGQAEKLFF,TGTGCCAGCAGCCCAGGACAGGCTGAAAAACTGTTTTTT
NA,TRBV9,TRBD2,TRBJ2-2,CASSVEYRASGNTGELFF,TGTGCCAGCAGCGTAGAGTATAGGGCTAGCGGGAACACCGGGGAGCTGTTTTTT
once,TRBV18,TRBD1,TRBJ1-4,CASSPRVTGEYEKLFF,TGTGCCAGCTCACCGCGAGTTACAGGGGAGTATGAAAAACTGTTTTTT
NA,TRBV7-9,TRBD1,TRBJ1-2,CASTILPGQTSNYGYTF,TGTGCCAGCACCATCCTCCCGGGACAGACCTCTAACTATGGCTACACCTTC
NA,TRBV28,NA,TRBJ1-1,CASISPGQFAEAFF,TGTGCCAGCATCTCCCCTGGGCAATTTGCTGAAGCTTTCTTT
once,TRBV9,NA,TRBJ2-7,CASSVGDGTRAEQYF,TGTGCCAGCAGCGTAGGGGATGGGACACGGGCCGAGCAGTACTTC
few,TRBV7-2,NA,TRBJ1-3,CASSLVRESRNTIYF,TGTGCCAGCAGCTTAGTCCGGGAATCGCGAAACACCATATATTTT
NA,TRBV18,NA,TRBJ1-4,CASSQTDSSTRELFF,TGTGCCAGCTCGCAGACGGACAGCTCGACGAGGGAACTGTTTTTT
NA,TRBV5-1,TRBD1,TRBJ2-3,CASSLAGQGHYF,TGCGCCAGCAGCTTGGCGGGACAGGGCCATTATTTT
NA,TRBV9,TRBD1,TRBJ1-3,CASSVEGGPGGLSSGNTIYF,TGTGCCAGCAGCGTAGAGGGGGGGCCAGGGGGCCTCAGCTCTGGAAACACCATATATTTT
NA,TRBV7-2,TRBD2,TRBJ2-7,CASSLAGTSGSYEQYF,TGTGCCAGCAGCTTGGCGGGGACTAGCGGGAGCTACGAGCAGTACTTC
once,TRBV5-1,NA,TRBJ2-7,CASSLAMGVYEQYF,TGCGCCAGCAGCTTGGCCATGGGAGTCTACGAGCAGTACTTC
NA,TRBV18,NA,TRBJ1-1,CASSLYRDGAEAFF,TGTGCCAGCTCTCTCTACAGGGACGGGGCTGAAGCTTTCTTT
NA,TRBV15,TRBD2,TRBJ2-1,CATSSQGTSINEQFF,TGTGCCACCAGCAGCCAGGGGACTAGCATCAATGAGCAGTTCTTC
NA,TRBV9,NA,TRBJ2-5,CASSVARGKETQYF,TGTGCCAGCAGCGTAGCCCGGGGGAAGGAGACCCAGTACTTC
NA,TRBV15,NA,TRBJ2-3,CATSRDRISPGADTQYF,TGTGCCACCAGCAGAGATCGGATTTCCCCGGGAGCAGATACGCAGTATTTT
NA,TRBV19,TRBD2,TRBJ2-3,CASTTYPPTSGRATDTQYF,TGTGCCAGTACCACATACCCCCCCACTAGCGGGAGGGCCACAGATACGCAGTATTTT
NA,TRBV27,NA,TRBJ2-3,CASSSSTGSRTLYTDTQYF,TGTGCCAGCAGTTCATCGACAGGTTCGCGGACCTTGTACACAGATACGCAGTATTTT
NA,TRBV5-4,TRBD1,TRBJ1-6,CASSFGQANSPLHF,TGTGCCAGCAGCTTCGGACAGGCGAATTCACCCCTCCACTTT
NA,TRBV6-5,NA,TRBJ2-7,CASRIGGSQYEQYF,TGTGCCAGCAGGATCGGCGGCAGCCAATACGAGCAGTACTTC
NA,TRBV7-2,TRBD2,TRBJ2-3,CASSEQRGGSTDTQYF,TGTGCCAGCAGCGAACAGCGGGGGGGCAGTACAGATACGCAGTATTTT
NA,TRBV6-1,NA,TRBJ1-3,CASAIRGSVGNTIYF,TGTGCCAGCGCCATCAGGGGCAGCGTTGGAAACACCATATATTTT
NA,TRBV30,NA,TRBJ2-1,CAADITGGTAYNEQFF,TGTGCTGCAGACATTACTGGCGGGACAGCCTACAATGAGCAGTTCTTC
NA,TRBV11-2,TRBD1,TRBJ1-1,CASSPRTGVNTEAFF,TGTGCCAGCAGCCCCCGGACAGGGGTGAACACTGAAGCTTTCTTT
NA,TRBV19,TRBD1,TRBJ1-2,CASTQDRGLYGYTF,TGTGCCAGTACTCAGGACAGGGGGCTCTATGGCTACACCTTC
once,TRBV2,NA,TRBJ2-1,CASSRYEGAQEQFF,TGTGCCAGCAGCCGCTACGAGGGTGCCCAGGAGCAGTTCTTC
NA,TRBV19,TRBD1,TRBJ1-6,CASSLSAGTVNSPLHF,TGTGCCAGTAGTCTCTCCGCCGGGACAGTGAATTCACCCCTCCACTTT
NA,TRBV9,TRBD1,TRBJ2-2,CASSVVTGVETGELFF,TGTGCCAGCAGCGTAGTTACAGGGGTGGAGACCGGGGAGCTGTTTTTT
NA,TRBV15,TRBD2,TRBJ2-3,CATSRRAGRGTDTQYF,TGTGCCACCAGCAGGAGAGCGGGACGGGGCACAGATACGCAGTATTTT
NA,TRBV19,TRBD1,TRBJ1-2,CASTGTGNGYTF,TGTGCCTCGACCGGGACAGGGAATGGCTACACCTTC